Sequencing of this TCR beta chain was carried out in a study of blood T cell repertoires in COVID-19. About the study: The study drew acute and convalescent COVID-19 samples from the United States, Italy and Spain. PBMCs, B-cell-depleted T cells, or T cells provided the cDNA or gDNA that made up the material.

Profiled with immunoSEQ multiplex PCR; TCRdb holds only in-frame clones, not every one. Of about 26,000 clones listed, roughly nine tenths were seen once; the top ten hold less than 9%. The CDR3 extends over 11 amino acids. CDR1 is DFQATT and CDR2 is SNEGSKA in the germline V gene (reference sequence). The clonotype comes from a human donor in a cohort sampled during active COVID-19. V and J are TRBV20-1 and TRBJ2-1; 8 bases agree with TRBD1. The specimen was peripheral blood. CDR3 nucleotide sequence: TGCAGCCTGGACAGGGAAAATGAGCAGTTCTTC. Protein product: CSLDRENEQFF.